There are many counts of the clone carrying this T cell receptor beta chain. Its specificity is unknown. With V trimmed by 0 bases and J by 13 bases, 14 bases remained unmatched. The CDR3 is 14 amino acids. Germline CDR1 and CDR2: DFQATT and SNEGSKA (reference sequence). The data were taken from a study of T cell repertoires in cytomegalovirus infection. Study context: Public TCR beta signatures provided an indication of both CMV infection and a matching HLA type.

Findings and limits, study-wide: Of the TCR beta families, the public ones yielded a cumulative frequency that identified carriers of CMV plus the relevant HLA. CMV-specific HLA-C-restricted TCR beta clonotypes dominated the ex vivo response.

TCRdb passed the reads through MiXCR, listing each CDR3 protein once. The data contain 200,000 to 300,000 distinct CDR3 sequences, 9% to 15% of them singletons. The origin of this receptor is a human donor in good health (CMV status not recorded). Some clones in this sample may be carry-over from other donors' samples. Sequencing was done on a sample of PBMCs. This sequence joins TRBV20-1 and TRBJ1-2; the match to TRBD1 covers 7 bases. For the CDR3, the DNA is TGCAGTGCTAGAGAGCTTAAGGGGACAGTAGAATCCACCTTC. It specifies CSARELKGTVESTF.